This entry lists 31 T cell receptor beta chains sequenced from one sample in a study of blood T cell repertoires in COVID-19 (TCRdb year 2020). The receptor library was made with the immunoSEQ multiplex PCR assay. Drawn from immuneACCESS, this table holds only the in-frame rearrangements with V and J called that TCRdb kept. Clones are partly lost; checked studies trace under half to an unresolved V gene and leave the rest unexplained. The sample data list a few hundred thousand clones, and around 86% of these were observed just once. Over 9% of the sample is held by the ten biggest clonotypes. The source material was peripheral blood. Source of these receptors: a man aged 80 or over with acute or convalescent COVID-19.

The V and J genes are TRBV19 and TRBJ1-2; the D gene is possibly TRBD1 (5 bases). Germline CDR1 LNHDA, CDR2 SQIVND (reference sequence). V lost 6 bases to trimming and J lost 8 bases, with 22 bases between them. The CDR3 is 15 residues long. The DNA of the CDR3 is TGTGCCAGTAGCCCATGGGGGGAGCCCCTGGAGGGCTACACCTTC. Protein: CASSPWGEPLEGYTF.

The CDR3 DNA sequence: TGCGCCAGCAGCCCGGGTTTGACAGGGGGCATGCAGCCCCAGCATTTT. Its protein product is CASSPGLTGGMQPQHF. The chain carries TRBV5-1 and TRBJ1-5, with 10 nucleotides matching TRBD1. Germline loops: CDR1 SGHRS, CDR2 YFSETQ. The CDR3 has 16 amino acids. After removal of 4 bases from V and 7 bases from J, the junction contained 11 bases not matched to a gene.

V and J are TRBV3-1 (or the pseudogene TRBV3-2) and TRBJ2-1; possible D gene TRBD2, 6 bases. The CDR3 length is 17 residues. From germline, CDR1 is LGHDT and CDR2 YNNKEL (reference sequence). Trimming took 2 bases from V and 0 from J, leaving 14 bases between them. The CDR3 DNA is TGTGCCAGCAGCCAATCCCCTGCGGGGCTCTCCTACAATGAGCAGTTCTTC. Its translation is CASSQSPAGLSYNEQFF.

V usage is TRBV5-4 and J usage is TRBJ2-3, with TRBD2 identical over 8 bases. This CDR3 spans 17 amino acids. With V trimmed by 0 bases and J by 2 bases, 8 bases remained unmatched. The germline gives CDR1 SGHNT, CDR2 YYREEE (reference sequence). CDR3 nucleotide sequence: TGTGCCAGCAGCTTGGCCGGCACTAGCGGAATCACAGATACGCAGTATTTT. It codes for CASSLAGTSGITDTQYF.

Details on this clone: Different DNA sequences within this sample yield the same CDR3. The DNA of the CDR3 is TGTGCCAGCAGCTTTACAGGGGACACTGAAGCTTTCTTT. Translation gives CASSFTGDTEAFF. This chain joins TRBV7-9 and TRBJ1-1; 7 bases are a match to TRBD1. Germline CDR1 is SEHNR and CDR2 is FQNEAQ (reference sequence). This CDR3 is built from 13 residues. The ends lost 3 bases at V and 3 bases at J; junction bases unmatched: 1.

For the CDR3, the DNA is TGTGCCAGCAGTCCGAGCGGTCTAGAAAACACCATATATTTT. As protein: CASSPSGLENTIYF. This chain connects TRBV7-2 to TRBJ1-3, with D uncertain. The V gene's germline CDR1 is SGHTA and CDR2 FQGNSA. Trimming pared 6 bases from V and 6 bases from J, leaving 15 bases between. This CDR3 has 14 amino acids.

Note on this clone: This sample also contains other DNA sequences that code for the same CDR3. This rearrangement joins TRBV9 to TRBJ1-3; D unresolved. V was shortened by 5 bases and J by 0 bases, with 3 bases between the two germline ends. Germline lookup yields CDR1 SGDLS and CDR2 YYNGEE. The CDR3 extends over 12 amino acids. The CDR3 sequence is CASRSSGNTIYF. The CDR3 region has the DNA TGTGCCAGCAGGAGCTCTGGAAACACCATATATTTT.

In its sample, this clone was seen many times. The sample has other DNA sequences that encode this CDR3 too. J is TRBJ2-2 and V is TRBV27; the match to TRBD2 covers 11 bases. CDR1 is MNHEY and CDR2 is SMNVEV in the germline V gene (reference sequence). V trimming: 3 bases; J trimming: 4 bases; junction bases outside the gene matches: 1. The length of the CDR3 is 15 residues. DNA of the CDR3: TGTGCCAGCAGTTTCGGGACTAGCGGCACCGGGGAGCTGTTTTTT. Translation gives CASSFGTSGTGELFF.

The rearrangement links TRBV7-2 to TRBJ2-6, with D possibly being TRBD1 (5 bases). CDR1 and CDR2 from the germline V gene are SGHTA and FQGNSA. The CDR3 totals 15 residues. Trimming left V 6 bases short and J 3 bases short, with 12 bases between. The DNA for the CDR3 is TGTGCCAGCAGTTCACAGGTGCTTGGGGCCAACGTCCTGACTTTC. This sequence encodes CASSSQVLGANVLTF.

The rearrangement joins TRBV6-4 to TRBJ2-3; 7 nucleotides match TRBD2. V lost 4 bases and J lost 1; bases outside the gene matches: 2. Germline loops: CDR1 MRHNA, CDR2 SNTAGT. CDR3 size: 14 residues. CDR3 sequence (DNA): TGTGCCAGCAGTGCTCGGGAGGGCACAGATACGCAGTATTTT. Residues: CASSAREGTDTQYF.

The CDR3 DNA is TGTGCCAGTGGGGGACAGGCTAATCAGCCCCAGCATTTT. Its protein product is CASGGQANQPQHF. This sequence joins TRBV19 and TRBJ1-5, with 8 bases matching TRBD1. The germline V gene has CDR1 LNHDA and CDR2 SQIVND (reference sequence). This CDR3 has 13 amino acids. V gave up 8 bases and J gave up 4 bases; unmatched junction bases: 4.

In this sample, this clone turned up a few times. V and J are TRBV27 and TRBJ1-1; 8 positions match TRBD1. J was trimmed by 7 bases and V by 4 bases; bases with no gene match: 17. The CDR3 is 17 amino acids. Germline-derived CDR1 and CDR2 are MNHEY and SMNVEV (reference sequence). The CDR3 nucleotides are TGTGCCAGCAGTTCTCAAATTCGGACAGGGCGGGGGGGTGAAGCTTTCTTT. This encodes CASSSQIRTGRGGEAFF.

The chain joins TRBV6-5 to TRBJ2-2; D is unclear. Trimming pared 2 bases from V and 0 bases from J, leaving 7 bases between. The germline V gene encodes CDR1 MNHEY and CDR2 SVGAGI. The CDR3 spans 15 residues. The CDR3 loop is CASSYSTTNTGELFF. The CDR3 DNA follows: TGTGCCAGCAGTTACAGCACCACGAACACCGGGGAGCTGTTTTTT.

The chain joins TRBV5-5 to TRBJ2-7; D unclear. Trimming shortened V by 4 bases and J by 1 base, and 12 bases separated the two germline ends. This CDR3 region has 14 residues. Germline CDR1 is SGHKS and CDR2 is YYEKEE (reference sequence). The CDR3 loop reads CASSPVGRSYEQYF. The CDR3 bases are TGTGCCAGCAGCCCGGTGGGCCGTTCCTACGAGCAGTACTTC.

This rearrangement joins TRBV19 to TRBJ1-5; D gene unclear. The germline V gene encodes CDR1 LNHDA and CDR2 SQIVND (reference sequence). This CDR3 has 13 amino acids. V lost 5 bases, J lost 9 bases, and 14 bases lay in between. The chain's CDR3 is CASSPDGVSPQHF. Here the CDR3 DNA reads TGTGCCAGTAGTCCCGACGGAGTATCGCCCCAGCATTTT.

This clone is a singleton in its sample. The chain couples TRBV5-1 to TRBJ1-3; 9 bases are shared with TRBD1. The CDR3 spans 14 residues. The J segment lost 4 bases and the V segment lost 4 bases, leaving 3 bases of the junction unmatched. The V gene's germline CDR1 is SGHRS and CDR2 YFSETQ. In nucleotides, the CDR3 is TGCGCCAGCAGCCGGGACAGGGTCGGAAACACCATATATTTT. This sequence encodes CASSRDRVGNTIYF.

This chain uses TRBV5-1 with TRBJ2-7, with D possibly matching TRBD2 (7 bases). This CDR3 has 14 residues. CDR1 SGHRS and CDR2 YFSETQ come from the germline V gene. The V and J ends lost 4 bases and 4 bases respectively, with 15 bases between them. CDR3 protein: CASSPAGGQYEQYF. In DNA form, the CDR3 reads TGCGCCAGCAGCCCCGCCGGGGGGCAGTACGAGCAGTACTTC.

This chain uses TRBV28 with TRBJ2-1; TRBD2 might be the D (5 bases). Germline lookup yields CDR1 MDHEN and CDR2 SYDVKM. V was shortened by 3 bases and J by 2 bases, with 11 bases between the two germline ends. The CDR3 totals 15 residues. The CDR3 spells CASSFSGSTYNEQFF. The CDR3 coding sequence is TGTGCCAGCAGTTTCAGTGGGAGTACCTACAATGAGCAGTTCTTC.

This rearrangement joins TRBV5-5 to TRBJ2-7; D ambiguous. V gave up 4 bases and J gave up 2 bases, with 19 bases separating them. CDR3 length equals 16 residues. Germline assignment: CDR1 SGHKS and CDR2 YYEKEE (reference sequence). CDR3 amino acids: CASSPRIAGQAYEQYF. CDR3 coding DNA: TGTGCCAGCAGCCCCCGGATCGCAGGCCAAGCCTACGAGCAGTACTTC.

The chain combines TRBV3-1 (or the pseudogene TRBV3-2) with TRBJ1-6; D is perhaps TRBD1 (6 bases). CDR1 and CDR2 (germline): LGHDT, YNNKEL (reference sequence). The V end was cut by 1 base, the J end by 13 bases, with 14 bases between. The CDR3 loop spans 14 amino acids. This CDR3 is CASSQGTDGWPLHF. As DNA, the CDR3 is TGTGCCAGCAGCCAAGGGACAGATGGGTGGCCCCTCCACTTT.

V and J are TRBV15 and TRBJ2-5; 13 positions agree with TRBD2. The CDR3 consists of 16 residues. Losses at the gene ends were 1 base for V and 2 bases for J; bases not matched to a gene: 1. The germline V gene encodes CDR1 LNHNV and CDR2 YYDKDF (reference sequence). The DNA for the CDR3 is TGTGCCACCAGCAGAGCGGGACTAGCGGGACAAGAGACCCAGTACTTC. Residues: CATSRAGLAGQETQYF.

The sample holds one count of this clone. The rearrangement uses TRBV11-2 and TRBJ2-7; unclear D gene. Germline V lookup: CDR1 SGHAT, CDR2 FQNNGV. The CDR3 extends over 13 amino acids. Trimming took 5 bases from V and 1 from J, leaving 9 bases between them. The CDR3 reads CASSPLRSYEQYF. DNA for the CDR3: TGTGCCAGCAGCCCCCTAAGATCCTACGAGCAGTACTTC.

This clone was detected a few times. The chain employs TRBV7-8 and TRBJ1-2; no clear D gene. Germline V gene lookup returns CDR1 SGHVS and CDR2 FQNEAQ. The CDR3 has 14 amino acids. V lost 5 bases, J lost 6 bases, and 16 bases lay in between. CDR3 in DNA: TGTGCCAGCAGCCCCGGACTTCAATGGGATGGCTACACCTTC. Translating it yields CASSPGLQWDGYTF.

This clone came up once. J is TRBJ1-2 and V is TRBV28; D is unclear. The V gene's germline CDR1 is MDHEN and CDR2 SYDVKM. This CDR3 region has 13 residues. V dropped 4 bases and J dropped 8 bases, with 14 bases sitting between them. CDR3 nucleotide sequence: TGTGCCAGCAGTTCCGGGAAGGCGATGGGCTACACCTTC. It is translated as CASSSGKAMGYTF.

The V call is TRBV6-6, the J call TRBJ1-2, with D possibly TRBD1 on 5 matching bases. Looked up from germline, CDR1 is MNHNY and CDR2 is SVGAGI (reference sequence). The CDR3 covers 16 residues. Trimming stripped 6 bases from V and 0 bases from J, with 17 bases between. This chain's CDR3 is CASRPPGAGANYGYTF. CDR3 sequence (DNA): TGTGCCAGCAGGCCCCCCGGGGCGGGGGCTAACTATGGCTACACCTTC.

The CDR3 is CASSYFPEQQETQYF. In DNA form, the CDR3 reads TGTGCCAGCAGTTACTTTCCGGAGCAACAAGAGACCCAGTACTTC. The chain joins TRBV6-5 to TRBJ2-5; D unclear. This CDR3 has 15 amino acids. Germline CDR1 is MNHEY and CDR2 is SVGAGI. Deletions cut 1 base from V and 2 bases from J, with 11 bases between.

This clone was detected only a few times. V is TRBV2 and J is TRBJ1-5; D remains unclear. Germline loops: CDR1 SNHLY, CDR2 FYNNEI. V was clipped by 8 bases and J by 3 bases, with 11 bases between them. The CDR3 has 13 residues. In DNA form, the CDR3 reads TGTGCCAGCGGGGAGGACCTCAATCAGCCCCAGCATTTT. This gives the protein CASGEDLNQPQHF.

This chain connects TRBV3-1 (or the pseudogene TRBV3-2) to TRBJ1-1; perhaps TRBD1 as D (6 bases). V lost 5 bases and J lost 1, with 11 bases in between. CDR1 is LGHDT and CDR2 is YNNKEL in the germline V gene (reference sequence). The CDR3 is 14 residues long. The CDR3 region is CASSVQGRNTEAFF. CDR3 coding DNA: TGTGCCAGCAGCGTACAGGGAAGGAACACTGAAGCTTTCTTT.

The chain couples TRBV10-1 to TRBJ1-1, with D perhaps matching TRBD1 (5 bases). The CDR3 consists of 11 residues. Germline V gene lookup returns CDR1 WNHNN and CDR2 SYGVQD (reference sequence). The V and J ends lost 6 bases and 6 bases respectively, with 8 bases between them. The CDR3: CASSQGSEAFF. In DNA form, the CDR3 reads TGCGCCAGCAGCCAGGGCTCTGAAGCTTTCTTT.

The J gene is TRBJ1-3, the V gene TRBV5-1; D is undetermined. Germline values: CDR1 SGHRS, CDR2 YFSETQ. CDR3 length equals 15 residues. The germline V and J ends were trimmed by 0 bases and 0 bases, with 7 bases remaining between them. The CDR3 coding sequence is TGCGCCAGCAGCTTGGCCGCGGGCTCTGGAAACACCATATATTTT. Amino acid sequence: CASSLAAGSGNTIYF.

The chain couples TRBV7-9 to TRBJ1-4; a possible D gene is TRBD1 (6 bases). There are 13 residues in the CDR3. The ends were cut back, 10 bases at V and 4 bases at J, with 13 bases in the middle. The germline V gene has CDR1 SEHNR and CDR2 FQNEAQ (reference sequence). CDR3: CAIPTGINEKLFF. CDR3 coding DNA: TGTGCCATTCCAACAGGGATTAATGAAAAACTGTTTTTT.